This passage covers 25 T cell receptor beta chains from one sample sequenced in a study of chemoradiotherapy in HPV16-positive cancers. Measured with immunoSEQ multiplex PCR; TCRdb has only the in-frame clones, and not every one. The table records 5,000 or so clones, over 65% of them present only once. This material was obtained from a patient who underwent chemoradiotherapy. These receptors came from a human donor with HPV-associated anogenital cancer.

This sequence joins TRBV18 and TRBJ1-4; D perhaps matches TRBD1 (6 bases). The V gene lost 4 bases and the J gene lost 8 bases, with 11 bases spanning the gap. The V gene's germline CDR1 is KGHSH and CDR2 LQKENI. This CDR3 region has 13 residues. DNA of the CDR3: TGTGCCAGCTCACTACAGGGAGGGGAAAAACTGTTTTTT. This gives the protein CASSLQGGEKLFF.

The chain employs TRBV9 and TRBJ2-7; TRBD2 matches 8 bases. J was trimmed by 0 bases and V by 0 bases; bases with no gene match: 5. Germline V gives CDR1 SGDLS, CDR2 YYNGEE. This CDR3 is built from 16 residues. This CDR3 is CASSVEPAGDSYEQYF. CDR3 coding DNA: TGTGCCAGCAGCGTAGAGCCAGCGGGGGACTCCTACGAGCAGTACTTC.

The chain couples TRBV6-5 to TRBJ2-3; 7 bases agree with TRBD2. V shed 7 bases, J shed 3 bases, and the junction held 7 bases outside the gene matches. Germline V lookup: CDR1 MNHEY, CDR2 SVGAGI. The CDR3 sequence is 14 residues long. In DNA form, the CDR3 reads TGTGCCAGCAAATCTAGCGGTGGGACAGATACGCAGTATTTT. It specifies CASKSSGGTDTQYF.

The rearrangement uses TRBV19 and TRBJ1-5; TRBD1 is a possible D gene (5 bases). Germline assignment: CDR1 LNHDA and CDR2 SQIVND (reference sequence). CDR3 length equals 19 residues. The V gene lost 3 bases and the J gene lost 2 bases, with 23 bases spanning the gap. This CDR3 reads CASSILRRGVYRGNQPQHF. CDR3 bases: TGTGCCAGTAGTATCCTTAGGCGGGGGGTGTATCGCGGCAATCAGCCCCAGCATTTT.

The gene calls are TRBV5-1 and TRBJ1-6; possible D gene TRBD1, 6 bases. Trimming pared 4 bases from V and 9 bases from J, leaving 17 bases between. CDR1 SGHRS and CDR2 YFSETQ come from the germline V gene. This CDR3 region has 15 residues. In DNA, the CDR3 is TGCGCCAGCAGCCCGGCAGGGGATCAGGGTTCACCCCTCCACTTT. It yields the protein CASSPAGDQGSPLHF.

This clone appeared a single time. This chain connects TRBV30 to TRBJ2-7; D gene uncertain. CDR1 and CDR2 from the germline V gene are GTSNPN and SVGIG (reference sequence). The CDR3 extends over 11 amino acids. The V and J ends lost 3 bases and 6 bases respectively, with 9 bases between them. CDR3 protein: CAWRLAREQYV. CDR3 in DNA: TGTGCCTGGAGATTGGCCCGCGAGCAGTACGTC.

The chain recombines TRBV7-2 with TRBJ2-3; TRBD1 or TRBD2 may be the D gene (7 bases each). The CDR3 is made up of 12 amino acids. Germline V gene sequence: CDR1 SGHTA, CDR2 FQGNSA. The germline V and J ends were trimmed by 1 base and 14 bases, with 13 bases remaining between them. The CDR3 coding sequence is TGTGCCAGCAGCTTAGGGTGGGAGGGGGCGTATTTT. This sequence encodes CASSLGWEGAYF.

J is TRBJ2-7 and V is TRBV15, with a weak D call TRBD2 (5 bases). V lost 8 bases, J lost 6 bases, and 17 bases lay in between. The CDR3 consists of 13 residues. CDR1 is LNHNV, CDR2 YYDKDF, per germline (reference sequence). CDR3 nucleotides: TGTGCCACCGGCCTGGGAGCTATGGGCGAGCAGTACTTC. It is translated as CATGLGAMGEQYF. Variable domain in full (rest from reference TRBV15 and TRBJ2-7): DAMVIQNPRYQVTQFGKPVTLSCSQTLNHNVMYWYQQKSSQAPKLLFHYYDKDFNNEADTPDNFQSRRPNTSFCFLDIRSPGLGDTAMYLCATGLGAMGEQYFGPGTRLTVT.

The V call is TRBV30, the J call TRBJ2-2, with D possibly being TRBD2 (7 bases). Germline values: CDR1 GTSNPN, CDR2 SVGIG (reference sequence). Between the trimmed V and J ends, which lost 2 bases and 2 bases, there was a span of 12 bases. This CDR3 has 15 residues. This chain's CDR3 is CAWSWGGHNTGELFF. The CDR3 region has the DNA TGTGCCTGGAGTTGGGGGGGACATAACACCGGGGAGCTGTTTTTT.

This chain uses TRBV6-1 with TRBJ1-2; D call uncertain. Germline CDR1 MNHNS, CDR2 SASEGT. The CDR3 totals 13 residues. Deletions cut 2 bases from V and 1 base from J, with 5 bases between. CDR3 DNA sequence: TGTGCCAGCAGTGAAAAGGGTAACTATGGCTACACCTTC. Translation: CASSEKGNYGYTF.

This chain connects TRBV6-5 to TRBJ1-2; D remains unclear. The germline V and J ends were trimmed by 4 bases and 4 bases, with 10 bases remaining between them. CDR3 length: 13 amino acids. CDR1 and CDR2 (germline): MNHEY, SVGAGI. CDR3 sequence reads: CASSSKMGYGYTF. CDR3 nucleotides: TGTGCCAGCAGTTCAAAGATGGGCTATGGCTACACCTTC.

As DNA, the CDR3 is TGTGCCAGTCATCAACCGGACAGGGTGGGTCAGCCCCAGCATTTT. This sequence encodes CASHQPDRVGQPQHF. V and J are TRBV19 and TRBJ1-5; 8 nucleotides match TRBD1. There are 15 residues in the CDR3. Germline-derived CDR1 and CDR2 are LNHDA and SQIVND (reference sequence). V gave up 8 bases and J gave up 6 bases; unmatched junction bases: 12. The whole variable domain, remainder taken from reference TRBV19 and TRBJ1-5, is DGGITQSPKYLFRKEGQNVTLSCEQNLNHDAMYWYRQDPGQGLRLIYYSQIVNDFQKGDIAEGYSVSREKKESFPLTVTSAQKNPTAFYLCASHQPDRVGQPQHFGDGTRLSIL.

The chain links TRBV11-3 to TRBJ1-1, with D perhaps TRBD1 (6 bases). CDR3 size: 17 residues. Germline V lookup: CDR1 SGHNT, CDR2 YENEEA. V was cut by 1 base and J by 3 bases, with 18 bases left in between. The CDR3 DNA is TGTGCCAGCAGCTTAGTATCCTTGTCGGGGGCGGACACTGAAGCTTTCTTT. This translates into CASSLVSLSGADTEAFF.

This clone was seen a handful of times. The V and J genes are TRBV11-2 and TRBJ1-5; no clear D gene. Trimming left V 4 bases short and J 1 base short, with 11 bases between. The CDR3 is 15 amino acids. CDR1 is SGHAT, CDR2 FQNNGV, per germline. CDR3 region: CASSSGIASNQPQHF. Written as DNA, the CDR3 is TGTGCCAGCAGCTCAGGTATCGCAAGCAATCAGCCCCAGCATTTT.

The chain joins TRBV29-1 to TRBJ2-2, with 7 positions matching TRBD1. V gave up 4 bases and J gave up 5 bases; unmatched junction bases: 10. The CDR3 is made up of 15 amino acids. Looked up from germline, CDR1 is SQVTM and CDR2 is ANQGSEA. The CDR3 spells CSVGNLRGRTGELFF. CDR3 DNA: TGCAGCGTTGGAAATTTGAGGGGGCGGACCGGGGAGCTGTTTTTT.

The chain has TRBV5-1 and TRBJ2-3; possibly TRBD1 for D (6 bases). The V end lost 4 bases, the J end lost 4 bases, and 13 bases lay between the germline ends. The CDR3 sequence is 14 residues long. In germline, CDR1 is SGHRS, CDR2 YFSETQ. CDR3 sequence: CASSLQGPPDTQYF. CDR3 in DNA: TGCGCCAGCAGCCTACAGGGCCCCCCAGATACGCAGTATTTT.

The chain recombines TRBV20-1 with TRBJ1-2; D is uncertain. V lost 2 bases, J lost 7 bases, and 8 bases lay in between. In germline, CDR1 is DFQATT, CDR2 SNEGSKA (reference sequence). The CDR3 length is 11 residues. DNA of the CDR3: TGCAGTGCTAGAAGTGACCCTGGCTACACCTTC. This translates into CSARSDPGYTF.

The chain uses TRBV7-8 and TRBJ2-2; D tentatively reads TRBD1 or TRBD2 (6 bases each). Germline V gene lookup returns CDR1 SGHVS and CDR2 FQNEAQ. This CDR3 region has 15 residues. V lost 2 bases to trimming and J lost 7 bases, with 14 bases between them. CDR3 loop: CASSLRRGVDGELFF. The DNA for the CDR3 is TGTGCCAGCAGCTTAAGGAGGGGGGTGGACGGGGAGCTGTTTTTT.

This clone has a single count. DNA of the CDR3: TGTGCCAGCAGCGGCCACCTATCTAGCGGTATGACAGATACGCAGTATTTT. Translation gives CASSGHLSSGMTDTQYF. The chain recombines TRBV9 with TRBJ2-3; 7 nucleotides align to TRBD2. CDR1 is SGDLS, CDR2 YYNGEE, per germline. Losses at the gene ends were 3 bases for V and 3 bases for J; bases not matched to a gene: 13. The CDR3 runs 17 residues.

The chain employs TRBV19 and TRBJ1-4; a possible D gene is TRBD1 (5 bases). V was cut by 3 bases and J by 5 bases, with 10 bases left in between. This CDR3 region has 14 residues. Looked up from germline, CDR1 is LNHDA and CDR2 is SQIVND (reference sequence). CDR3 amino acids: CASSIGGWNEKLFF. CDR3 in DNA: TGTGCCAGTAGTATCGGGGGGTGGAATGAAAAACTGTTTTTT.

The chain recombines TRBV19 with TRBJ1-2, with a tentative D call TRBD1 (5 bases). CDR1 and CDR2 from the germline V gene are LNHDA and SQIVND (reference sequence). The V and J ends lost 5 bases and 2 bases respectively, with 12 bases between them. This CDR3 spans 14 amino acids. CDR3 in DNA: TGTGCCAGTAGTCTCCTCGACAGCAACTATGGCTACACCTTC. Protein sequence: CASSLLDSNYGYTF. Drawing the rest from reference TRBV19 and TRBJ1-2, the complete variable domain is DGGITQSPKYLFRKEGQNVTLSCEQNLNHDAMYWYRQDPGQGLRLIYYSQIVNDFQKGDIAEGYSVSREKKESFPLTVTSAQKNPTAFYLCASSLLDSNYGYTFGSGTRLTVV.

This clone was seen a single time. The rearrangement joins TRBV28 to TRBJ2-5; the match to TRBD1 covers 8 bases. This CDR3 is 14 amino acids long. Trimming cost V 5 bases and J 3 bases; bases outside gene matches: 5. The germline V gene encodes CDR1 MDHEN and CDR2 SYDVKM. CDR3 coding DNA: TGTGCCAGCAGTCCCCTGACAGGGGAAGAGACCCAGTACTTC. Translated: CASSPLTGEETQYF. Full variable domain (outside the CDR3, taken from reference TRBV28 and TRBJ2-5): DVKVTQSSRYLVKRTGEKVFLECVQDMDHENMFWYRQDPGLGLRLIYFSYDVKMKEKGDIPEGYSVSREKKERFSLILESASTNQTSMYLCASSPLTGEETQYFGPGTRLLVL.

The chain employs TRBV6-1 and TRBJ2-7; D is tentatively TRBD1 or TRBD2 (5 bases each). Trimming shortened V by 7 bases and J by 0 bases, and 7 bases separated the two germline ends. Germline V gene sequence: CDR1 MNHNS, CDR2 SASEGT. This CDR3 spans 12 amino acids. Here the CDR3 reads CASNGASYEQYV. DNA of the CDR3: TGTGCCAGCAACGGGGCCTCCTACGAGCAGTACGTC.

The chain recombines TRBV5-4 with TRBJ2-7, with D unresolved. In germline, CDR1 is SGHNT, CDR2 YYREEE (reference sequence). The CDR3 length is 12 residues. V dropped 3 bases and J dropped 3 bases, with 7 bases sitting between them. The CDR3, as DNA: TGTGCCAGCAGCTCCGACTTCTACGAGCAGTACTTC. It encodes CASSSDFYEQYF.

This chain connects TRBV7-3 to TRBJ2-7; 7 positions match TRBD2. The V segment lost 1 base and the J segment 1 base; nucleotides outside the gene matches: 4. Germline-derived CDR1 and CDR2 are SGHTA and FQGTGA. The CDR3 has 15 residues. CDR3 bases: TGTGCCAGCAGCTTAAGCGGGAGCGGATCCTACGAGCAGTACTTC. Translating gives CASSLSGSGSYEQYF.